The 9 T cell receptor beta chains below all came from one sample that was sequenced in a study of beta chain features in type 1 diabetes. No antigen has been assigned to these receptors. Notes on the study in general: Researchers report that Type 1 diabetes patients had moderately but significantly shorter TCRB CDR3s across all four CD4+ subsets.

The investigators reverse transcribed all of the isolated RNA, so they sequenced expressed TCRB transcripts. TCRdb keeps only in-frame clones here, not all; method: immunoSEQ multiplex PCR. The sample has over 200,000 clones, approximately 11% seen once. Sequencing used naive CD4+ T cells from blood. The receptors originated from a man aged 25-45 years with type 1 diabetes.

The CDR3 sequence: CAVGPGGGTDTQYF. The CDR3 bases are TGCGCCGTAGGACCAGGGGGCGGCACAGATACGCAGTATTTT. The V and J genes are TRBV4-3 and TRBJ2-3; 8 bases are a match to TRBD1. Trimming took 11 bases from V and 1 from J; bases not matched to a gene: 8. Germline V gives CDR1 LGHNA, CDR2 YSLEER. The CDR3 loop spans 14 amino acids.

This clone came up a few times. The rearrangement uses TRBV11-2 and TRBJ2-7; D not certain. The CDR3 runs 15 residues. Germline V gene data show CDR1 as SGHAT and CDR2 as FQNNGV. V was pared by 2 bases and J by 0 bases, with 11 bases between. CDR3 nucleotide sequence: TGTGCCAGCAGCTTATCACAGCATACCTCCTACGAGCAGTACTTC. Residues: CASSLSQHTSYEQYF.

This clone appeared a few times. The chain combines TRBV5-1 with TRBJ2-1, with a weak D call TRBD2 (6 bases). V shed 4 bases and J shed 4 bases, with 18 bases lying between them. CDR3 length: 16 residues. Germline V lookup: CDR1 SGHRS, CDR2 YFSETQ. The CDR3 loop reads CASSEGTSRGYNEQFF. The CDR3 bases are TGCGCCAGCAGCGAGGGGACTTCTCGGGGTTACAATGAGCAGTTCTTC.

The chain couples TRBV19 to TRBJ2-5; a weak D match, TRBD2 (5 bases). This CDR3 contains 12 residues. V lost 3 bases and J lost 10, with 12 bases in between. Looked up from germline, CDR1 is LNHDA and CDR2 is SQIVND (reference sequence). In nucleotides, the CDR3 is TGTGCCAGTAGTATCCCTCGGACTGACCAGTACTTC. It encodes CASSIPRTDQYF.

The chain employs TRBV19 and TRBJ2-2; 8 nucleotides align to TRBD1. Germline CDR1 LNHDA, CDR2 SQIVND (reference sequence). V gave up 7 bases and J gave up 8 bases; unmatched junction bases: 9. The CDR3 loop spans 14 amino acids. The CDR3 protein is CASTRQGSKGELFF. The CDR3 coding sequence is TGTGCCAGTACCAGACAGGGGAGCAAAGGGGAGCTGTTTTTT.

The chain couples TRBV29-1 to TRBJ2-3, with 7 bases lining up with TRBD2. The CDR3 is 15 amino acids. Germline CDR1 is SQVTM and CDR2 is ANQGSEA. The trim removed 6 bases at V and 0 bases at J, leaving 9 bases unmatched. The CDR3 sequence: CSVGGRPTSTDTQYF. In DNA form, the CDR3 reads TGCAGCGTGGGGGGGAGACCCACTAGCACAGATACGCAGTATTTT.

This clone has a handful of counts. The genes are TRBV29-1 and TRBJ2-3; D might be TRBD1 (6 bases). CDR1 and CDR2 from the germline V gene are SQVTM and ANQGSEA. This CDR3 is 13 amino acids long. V gave up 3 bases and J gave up 3 bases, with 10 bases separating them. In DNA form, the CDR3 reads TGCAGCGTTGACTTAGGGGGTACAGATACGCAGTATTTT. It yields the protein CSVDLGGTDTQYF.

This clone has just a few counts. CDR3 sequence reads: CSAYREMNTEAFF. CDR3 DNA sequence: TGCAGCGCTTACAGGGAGATGAACACTGAAGCTTTCTTT. The chain employs TRBV29-1 and TRBJ1-1; TRBD1 is a possible D gene (6 bases). CDR1 SQVTM and CDR2 ANQGSEA come from the germline V gene. The CDR3 consists of 13 residues. The V and J ends lost 7 bases and 0 bases respectively, with 12 bases between them. The whole variable domain, filled in from reference TRBV29-1 and TRBJ1-1, reads SAVISQKPSRDICQRGTSLTIQCQVDSQVTMMFWYRQQPGQSLTLIATANQGSEATYESGFVIDKFPISRPNLTFSTLTVSNMSPEDSSIYLCSAYREMNTEAFFGQGTRLTVV.

CDR3 sequence (DNA): TGTGCCAGCAGCTTAAGGACAGATTACAATGAGCAGTTCTTC. Protein sequence: CASSLRTDYNEQFF. The chain links TRBV7-3 to TRBJ2-1, with D possibly matching TRBD1 (6 bases). CDR1 is SGHTA and CDR2 is FQGTGA in the germline V gene. The CDR3 runs 14 residues. Trimming removed 1 base at V and 4 bases at J, with 8 bases between.